The 3 T cell receptor beta chains given below trace back to one sample, sequenced in a study of shared clonotypes between healthy human individuals. Data came from immunoSEQ multiplex PCR; TCRdb stores just in-frame clones and leaves some out. The table lists roughly 2.5 million clones, more than 80% of them singletons. Sequencing was performed on naive CD4+ T cells sorted from blood. Subset specified: CD45RA+ positively selected. The receptors originated from a man between 18 and 35 years old in good health.

V usage is TRBV10-3 and J usage is TRBJ2-1; 9 bases are a match to TRBD2. CDR1 and CDR2 (germline): ENHRY, SYGVKD. This CDR3 region has 16 residues. The ends lost 3 bases at V and 6 bases at J; junction bases unmatched: 9. CDR3: CAISDLGGRGPNEQFF. The CDR3 bases are TGTGCCATCAGTGATTTGGGCGGGAGGGGGCCCAATGAGCAGTTCTTC.

This clone was observed a handful of times. Other DNA sequences of this sample code for an identical CDR3. The chain has TRBV5-1 and TRBJ2-7, with 9 positions matching TRBD1. There are 14 residues in the CDR3. V lost 3 bases to trimming and J lost 1 base; unmatched junction nucleotides: 2. Germline values: CDR1 SGHRS, CDR2 YFSETQ. Here the CDR3 reads CASSSGTGSYEQYF. In DNA form, the CDR3 reads TGCGCCAGCAGCTCCGGGACAGGGTCCTACGAGCAGTACTTC.

The chain employs TRBV28 and TRBJ2-3; D tentatively fits TRBD1 or TRBD2 (6 bases each). The CDR3 totals 14 residues. Trimming removed 5 bases from V and 7 bases from J, with 16 bases in between. CDR1 is MDHEN and CDR2 is SYDVKM in the germline V gene. The DNA of the CDR3 is TGTGCCAGCAGTCGGGGGCAGGGGACAAATACGCAGTATTTT. It translates to CASSRGQGTNTQYF.